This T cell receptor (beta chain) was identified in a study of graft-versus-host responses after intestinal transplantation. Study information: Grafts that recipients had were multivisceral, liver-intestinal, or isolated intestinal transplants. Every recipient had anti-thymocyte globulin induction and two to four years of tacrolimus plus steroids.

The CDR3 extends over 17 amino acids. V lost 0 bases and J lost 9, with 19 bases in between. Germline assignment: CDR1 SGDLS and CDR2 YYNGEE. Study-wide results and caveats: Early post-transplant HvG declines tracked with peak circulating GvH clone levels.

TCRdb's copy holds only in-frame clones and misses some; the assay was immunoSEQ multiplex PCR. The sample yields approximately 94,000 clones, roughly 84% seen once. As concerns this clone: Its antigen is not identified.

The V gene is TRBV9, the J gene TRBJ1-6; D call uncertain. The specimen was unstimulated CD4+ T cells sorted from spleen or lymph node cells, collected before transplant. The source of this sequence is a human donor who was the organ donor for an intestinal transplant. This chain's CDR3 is CASSVDPAPTPPSPLHF. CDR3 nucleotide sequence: TGTGCCAGCAGCGTAGACCCGGCCCCCACCCCCCCTTCACCCCTCCACTTT.